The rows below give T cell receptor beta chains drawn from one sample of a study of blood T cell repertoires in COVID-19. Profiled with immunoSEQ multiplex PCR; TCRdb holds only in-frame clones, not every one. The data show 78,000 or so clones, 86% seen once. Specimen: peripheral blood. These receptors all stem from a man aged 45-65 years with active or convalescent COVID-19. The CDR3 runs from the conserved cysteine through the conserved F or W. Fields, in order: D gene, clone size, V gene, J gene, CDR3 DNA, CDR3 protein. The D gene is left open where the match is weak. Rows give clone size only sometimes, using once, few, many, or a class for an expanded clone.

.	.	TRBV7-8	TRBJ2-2	TGTGCCAGCAGCTTAGGCCAGGGGCCCCTCGGGGAGCTGTTTTTT	CASSLGQGPLGELFF
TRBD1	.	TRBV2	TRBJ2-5	TGTGCCAGCAGTGAAGTAGGACAGGGGGCAAGGGAGACCCAGTACTTC	CASSEVGQGARETQYF
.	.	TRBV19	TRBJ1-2	TGTGCCAGTAATCCCAGTCCGGACTCACTCTATGGCTACACCTTC	CASNPSPDSLYGYTF
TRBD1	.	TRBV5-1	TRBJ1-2	TGCGCCAGCAGCTCCTCCGGGACAGGGATTGGCTACACCTTC	CASSSSGTGIGYTF
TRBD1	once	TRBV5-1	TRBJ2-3	TGCGCCAGCAGCTCGGGACAGGGTTCTGATACGCAGTATTTT	CASSSGQGSDTQYF
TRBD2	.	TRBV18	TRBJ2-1	TGTGCCAGCTCACCGATAGCGGGGAGAACTTACAATGAGCAGTTCTTC	CASSPIAGRTYNEQFF
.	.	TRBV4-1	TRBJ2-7	TGCGCCAGCAGCCAAACTGGCTACGAGCAGTACTTC	CASSQTGYEQYF
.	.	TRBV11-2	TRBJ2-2	TGTGCCAGCAGCTTAGAACCGGGAACCACCGGGGAGCTGTTTTTT	CASSLEPGTTGELFF
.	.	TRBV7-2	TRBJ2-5	TGTGCCAGCAGCAGAACACCTCAAGAGACCCAGTACTTC	CASSRTPQETQYF
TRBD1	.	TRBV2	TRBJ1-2	TGTGCCGCAAGGACAGGGGAGAACTATGGCTACACCTTC	CAARTGENYGYTF
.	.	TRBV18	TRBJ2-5	TGTGCCAGCTCACCTCAGGGGTCCCACCAAGAGACCCAGTACTTC	CASSPQGSHQETQYF
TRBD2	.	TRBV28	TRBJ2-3	TGTGCCAGCACCCAACCGGGACTAGCGTTAAAAGATACGCAGTATTTT	CASTQPGLALKDTQYF
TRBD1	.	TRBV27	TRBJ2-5	TGTGCCAGCAGTTTAGGAGCAGGGGGAGAGACCCAGTACTTC	CASSLGAGGETQYF
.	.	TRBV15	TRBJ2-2	TGTGCCACCAGCAGAGACGCCGGGGAGCTGTTTTTT	CATSRDAGELFF
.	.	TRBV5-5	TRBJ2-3	TGTGCCAGCAGCTTGCGGCGGGGCGGCACAGATACGCAGTATTTT	CASSLRRGGTDTQYF
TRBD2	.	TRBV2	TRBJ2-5	TGTGCCAGCACTTCGGGACTAGCGGGGGGGAGAGAGACCCAGTACTTC	CASTSGLAGGRETQYF
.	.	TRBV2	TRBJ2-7	TGTGCCAGCAGTTCCCTCGGCACAGGCGGCTACGAGCAGTACTTC	CASSSLGTGGYEQYF
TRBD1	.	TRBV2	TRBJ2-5	TGTGCCAGCAGGGGGACAGGAGTCGGAGAGACCCAGTACTTC	CASRGTGVGETQYF
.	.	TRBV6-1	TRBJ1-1	TGTGCCAGCAGTGAAGACAGGGTCACTGAAGCTTTCTTT	CASSEDRVTEAFF
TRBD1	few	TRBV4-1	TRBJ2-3	TGCGCCAGCAGCCGAGGGGAAGGGACAGGGATGGATACGCAGTATTTT	CASSRGEGTGMDTQYF
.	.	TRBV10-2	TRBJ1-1	TGCGCCAGCAGTGAGTCGGGAGGGTGGAACACTGAAGCTTTCTTT	CASSESGGWNTEAFF
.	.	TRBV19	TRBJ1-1	TGTGCCAGTAGTATAGTTGGGACACCCAACACTGAAGCTTTCTTT	CASSIVGTPNTEAFF
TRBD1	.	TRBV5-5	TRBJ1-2	TGTGCCAGCAGCCTAACCGGGACAGCCTCTCACTTCACCTTC	CASSLTGTASHFTF
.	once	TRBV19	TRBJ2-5	TGTGCCAGTAGTGAGGGCGGCCGGGAGACCCAGTACTTC	CASSEGGRETQYF
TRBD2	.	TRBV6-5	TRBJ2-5	TGTGCCAGCAGTTACCCCGGGGGGGTCAGGGAGACCCAGTACTTC	CASSYPGGVRETQYF
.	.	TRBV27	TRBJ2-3	TGTGCCAGCAGATCCACTAGCCGGGGGGCCCCCCCCACGCAGTATTTT	CASRSTSRGAPPTQYF
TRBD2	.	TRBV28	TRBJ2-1	TGTGCCAGCAGGAAATCTAGCGGGGGGCACAATGAGCAGTTCTTC	CASRKSSGGHNEQFF
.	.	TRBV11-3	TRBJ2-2	TGTGCCAGCAGCCCCGGTACCACCGGGGAGCTGTTTTTT	CASSPGTTGELFF
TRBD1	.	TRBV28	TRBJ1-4	TGTGCCAGCAGTTCGGGACAGTTCAATGAAAAACTGTTTTTT	CASSSGQFNEKLFF
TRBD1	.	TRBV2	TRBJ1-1	TGTGCCAGCAGTCGGACAGGGGGTCTGGGCACTGAAGCTTTCTTT	CASSRTGGLGTEAFF
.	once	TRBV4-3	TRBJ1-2	TGCGCCAGCAGCCAAGATCCCGGACTGCCCCTCGGGTATGGCTACACCTTC	CASSQDPGLPLGYGYTF
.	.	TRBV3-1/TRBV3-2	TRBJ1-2	TGTGCCAGCAGCCACAGGGGTGGAAACTATGGCTACACCTTC	CASSHRGGNYGYTF
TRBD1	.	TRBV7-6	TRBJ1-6	TGTGCCAGCAGCCTGGGACAGGGGGAAGGTTCACCCCTCCACTTT	CASSLGQGEGSPLHF
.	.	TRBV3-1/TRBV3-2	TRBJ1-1	TGTGCCAGCAGCCCCTTGGCGGGTGACACTGAAGCTTTCTTT	CASSPLAGDTEAFF
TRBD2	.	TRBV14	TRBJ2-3	TGTGCCAGCAGCCAAGAACGTCTAGCGGGGGGGCCAGATACGCAGTATTTT	CASSQERLAGGPDTQYF
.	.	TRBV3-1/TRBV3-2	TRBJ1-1	TGTGCCAGCAGCCAAGATTACAGGACGAACACTGAAGCTTTCTTT	CASSQDYRTNTEAFF
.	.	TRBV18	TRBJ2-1	TGTGCCAGCTCACCACCGCAGGGTCGTTCCTACAATGAGCAGTTCTTC	CASSPPQGRSYNEQFF
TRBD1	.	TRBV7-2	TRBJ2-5	TGTGCCAGCAGCCCACAGACAGGGCTCCAAGAGACCCAGTACTTC	CASSPQTGLQETQYF
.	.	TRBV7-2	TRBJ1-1	TGTGCCAGCAGCTTAGAGCAGGGTAGGAGGAACACTGAAGCTTTCTTT	CASSLEQGRRNTEAFF
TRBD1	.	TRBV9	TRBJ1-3	TGTGCCAGCAGCAAACGGACAGGGGGGGGAAACACCATATATTTT	CASSKRTGGGNTIYF
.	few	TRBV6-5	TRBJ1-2	TGTGCCAGCAGCCTCGCGGGCAGGGGAACTAATGGCTACACCTTC	CASSLAGRGTNGYTF
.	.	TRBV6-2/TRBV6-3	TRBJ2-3	TGTGCCAGCAGTTACGGCGGGGCGGGCACAGATACGCAGTATTTT	CASSYGGAGTDTQYF
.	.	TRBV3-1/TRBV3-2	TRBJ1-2	TGTGCCAGCAGCCAAGATTTAGGGGTTGGCTACACCTTC	CASSQDLGVGYTF
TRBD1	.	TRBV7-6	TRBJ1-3	TGTGCCAGCAGCCCGGGGACAGCCTCTGGAAACACCATATATTTT	CASSPGTASGNTIYF
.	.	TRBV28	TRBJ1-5	TGTGCCAGCCGTAATTCAGTTCAGCCCCAGCATTTT	CASRNSVQPQHF
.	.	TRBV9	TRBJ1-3	TGTGCCAGCAGCGTAGAAGCAGGGGTGAAAGCTGGAAACACCATATATTTT	CASSVEAGVKAGNTIYF
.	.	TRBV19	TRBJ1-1	TGTGCCAGTCGAGGGATGAACACTGAAGCTTTCTTT	CASRGMNTEAFF